Reported below is one T cell receptor (beta chain). Its antigen is unknown. As for treatment: approximately 9-day PBMC culture with coronavirus spike peptide pools or control peptides (ViraFEST assay). The authors swapped half the medium for fresh IL-2 medium on days 3 and 7. CDR1 and CDR2 from the germline V gene are MNHEY and SVGAGI. This CDR3 is built from 18 residues. Unmatched junction bases numbered 7, after V lost 2 bases and J lost 0 bases. This specimen comes from a study of vaccination and CD4 T cells after COVID-19. Study-wide background: The authors exposed cells to overlapping spike peptides derived from SARS-CoV-2, HCoV-NL63, HCoV-OC43 and HCoV-229E.

Cultured CD4+ T-cell DNA underwent Oncomine TCR Beta short-read sequencing. One entry per CDR3 protein results from TCRdb running MiXCR on the PCR reads. Of around 19,000 distinct CDR3 sequences in the sample, under 30% were seen once. The sequenced sample consisted of cultured CD4+ T cells from blood. This receptor was taken from a human donor with COVID-19. The V gene is TRBV6-5, the J gene TRBJ2-6, with 7 bases fitting TRBD1. The CDR3 sequence: CASSYLRDRLSGANVLTF. The CDR3 DNA sequence: TGTGCCAGCAGTTACCTCCGGGACAGACTCTCTGGGGCCAACGTCCTGACTTTC.